The present T cell receptor (beta chain) was sequenced within a study of T-cell memory formation after mild COVID-19. In the study overall: Largely donor-specific TCR clusters were found.

MiXCR, applied by TCRdb to the 5' RACE reads, yields one record per CDR3 protein. The sample yields 90,000 to 120,000 distinct CDR3 sequences, roughly a sixth seen once. There are a few counts of this clonotype. Germline values: CDR1 SNHLY, CDR2 FYNNEI. The CDR3 runs to 13 residues. Between the trimmed V and J ends, which lost 6 bases and 4 bases, there was a span of 12 bases. This TCR came from a man aged 18 to 29 who had mild COVID-19 (a few samples of this study predate the infection). Cell type and time point are not known. Specimen: PBMCs or a T cell subset sorted from them (not recorded which). This rearrangement joins TRBV2 to TRBJ1-2; D not resolved. CDR3 protein: CASRSTGSYGYTF. CDR3 DNA: TGTGCCAGCAGGTCGACGGGCAGCTATGGCTACACCTTC.